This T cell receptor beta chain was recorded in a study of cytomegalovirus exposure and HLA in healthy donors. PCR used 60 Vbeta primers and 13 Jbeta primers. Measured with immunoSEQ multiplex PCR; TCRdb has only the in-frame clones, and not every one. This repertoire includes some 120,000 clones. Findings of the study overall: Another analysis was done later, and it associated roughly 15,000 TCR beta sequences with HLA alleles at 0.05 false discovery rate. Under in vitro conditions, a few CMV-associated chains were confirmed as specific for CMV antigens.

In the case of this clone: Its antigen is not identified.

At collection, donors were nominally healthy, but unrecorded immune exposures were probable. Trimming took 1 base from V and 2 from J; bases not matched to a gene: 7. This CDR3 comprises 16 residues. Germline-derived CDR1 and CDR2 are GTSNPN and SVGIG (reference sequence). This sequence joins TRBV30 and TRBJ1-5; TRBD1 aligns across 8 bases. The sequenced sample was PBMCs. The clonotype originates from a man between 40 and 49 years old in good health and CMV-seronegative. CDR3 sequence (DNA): TGTGCCTGGAGTGCCAAGACAGGGGTGGGCAATCAGCCCCAGCATTTT. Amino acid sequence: CAWSAKTGVGNQPQHF.